The 21 T cell receptor beta chains in this list originate from one sample, sequenced in a study of T-cell memory formation after mild COVID-19. TCRdb processed the 5' RACE reads anew with MiXCR; each CDR3 protein has one entry. The data hold 250,000 to 300,000 distinct CDR3 sequences, with around 16% observed a single time. Sequencing was done on a sample of PBMCs or a T cell subset sorted from them (not recorded which). These receptors came from a young man who had mild COVID-19 (a few samples of this study predate the infection). Cell type and time point are not known.

A few counts support this clonotype. This chain links TRBV6-5 with TRBJ2-1; perhaps TRBD1 as D (5 bases). Between the trimmed V and J ends, which lost 9 bases and 1 base, there was a span of 13 bases. The CDR3 is 14 residues long. Germline CDR1 is MNHEY and CDR2 is SVGAGI. The CDR3 is CASHSGYSYNEQFF. As DNA, the CDR3 is TGTGCCAGTCATTCAGGGTATTCCTACAATGAGCAGTTCTTC.

This clonotype has more than one count but fewer than ten. V and J are TRBV6-5 and TRBJ1-4; 11 bases are shared with TRBD1. Germline V CDR1 and CDR2: MNHEY, SVGAGI. The CDR3 is 18 amino acids. Trimming removed 6 bases from V and 1 base from J; junction bases left unmatched: 10. In DNA, the CDR3 is TGTGCCAGCAGATCCAGGACAGGGGGCCATGTAACTAATGAAAAACTGTTTTTT. Its translation is CASRSRTGGHVTNEKLFF.

This clonotype was picked up a small number of times. V gene TRBV6-6 combines with J gene TRBJ2-2; D is undetermined. Trimming took off 1 base at V and 4 bases at J, with 10 bases between the two ends. CDR1 and CDR2 (germline): MNHNY, SVGAGI (reference sequence). The CDR3 contains 15 residues. The CDR3 DNA follows: TGTGCCAGCAGTTACTTGGGGTGGGGCACCGGGGAGCTGTTTTTT. It codes for CASSYLGWGTGELFF.

The chain uses TRBV7-2 and TRBJ2-3, with D possibly matching TRBD2 (7 bases). The CDR3 length is 15 residues. Germline V gene sequence: CDR1 SGHTA, CDR2 FQGNSA. Deletions cut 4 bases from V and 2 bases from J, with 13 bases between. CDR3 in amino acids: CASSSYGGLTDTQYF. The CDR3 coding sequence is TGTGCCAGCAGCTCCTACGGGGGGCTCACAGATACGCAGTATTTT.

This clonotype appeared many times. This chain uses TRBV25-1 with TRBJ1-5, with D perhaps matching TRBD1 (5 bases). CDR1 and CDR2 (germline): MGHDK, SYGVNS. V was trimmed by 2 bases and J by 2 bases, leaving 7 bases between them. The CDR3 is made up of 14 amino acids. This CDR3 is CASSEGRGNQPQHF. The CDR3 DNA reads as TGTGCCAGCAGTGAAGGCAGGGGCAATCAGCCCCAGCATTTT.

Ten or more counts support this clonotype. The rearrangement uses TRBV9 and TRBJ2-1; D gene unclear. V lost 0 bases and J 5 bases, leaving 9 bases between the germline ends. The CDR3 is made up of 14 amino acids. Germline V gives CDR1 SGDLS, CDR2 YYNGEE. CDR3 sequence (DNA): TGTGCCAGCAGCGTAGCTGGATGGGACAATGAGCAGTTCTTC. Translation: CASSVAGWDNEQFF.

This clonotype was counted many times. This sequence joins TRBV5-5 and TRBJ2-7; TRBD1 aligns across 12 bases. Germline V gene data show CDR1 as SGHKS and CDR2 as YYEKEE (reference sequence). The trim removed 4 bases at V and 4 bases at J, leaving 6 bases unmatched. CDR3 length: 15 residues. The CDR3 loop is CASSPGTGGLYEQYF. CDR3 nucleotide sequence: TGTGCCAGCAGCCCCGGGACAGGGGGCCTTTACGAGCAGTACTTC.

The table lists this clonotype with a few counts. The V and J genes are TRBV12-3 or TRBV12-4 and TRBJ1-4; weak D call: TRBD1 (6 bases). Deletions cut 6 bases from V and 7 bases from J, with 21 bases between. The CDR3 extends over 16 amino acids. This CDR3 is CASSLPGAGVGEKLFF. DNA for the CDR3: TGTGCCAGCAGCCTCCCAGGGGCGGGGGTCGGTGAAAAACTGTTTTTT.

This clonotype occurred many times. The chain links TRBV18 to TRBJ2-5; possibly TRBD1 for D (6 bases). The CDR3 is 13 amino acids. Between the trimmed V and J ends, which lost 8 bases and 4 bases, there was a span of 14 bases. Germline-derived CDR1 and CDR2 are KGHSH and LQKENI. CDR3 region: CASSPQGRETQYF. The CDR3 DNA is TGTGCCAGCAGCCCCCAGGGGAGAGAGACCCAGTACTTC.

This clonotype was detected ten times or more. The rearrangement uses TRBV5-1 and TRBJ1-4; 10 nucleotides match TRBD1. Germline trimming cut 4 bases from V and 8 bases from J; bases unmatched to any gene: 8. From germline, CDR1 is SGHRS and CDR2 YFSETQ. There are 15 residues in the CDR3. CDR3 residues: CASSLGGTGDEKLFF. DNA for the CDR3: TGCGCCAGCAGCCTAGGGGGGACAGGGGACGAAAAACTGTTTTTT.

CDR3 sequence reads: CSARDAGGTEETQYF. DNA of the CDR3: TGCAGTGCTAGAGATGCGGGCGGGACAGAAGAGACCCAGTACTTC. V and J are TRBV20-1 and TRBJ2-5, with D perhaps matching TRBD1 (7 bases). V was shortened by 0 bases and J by 3 bases, with 14 bases between the two germline ends. CDR3 length equals 15 residues. Germline V gene sequence: CDR1 DFQATT, CDR2 SNEGSKA (reference sequence).

The V call is TRBV5-1, the J call TRBJ1-6, with a possible D match to TRBD1 (6 bases). The CDR3 contains 15 residues. In germline, CDR1 is SGHRS, CDR2 YFSETQ. V lost 4 bases to trimming and J lost 2 bases, with 10 bases between them. CDR3 sequence reads: CASSRGQAYNSPLHF. DNA for the CDR3: TGCGCCAGCAGCCGGGGGCAGGCCTATAATTCACCCCTCCACTTT.

This chain links TRBV7-3 with TRBJ2-3; D is unresolved. This CDR3 spans 15 amino acids. V lost 0 bases and J lost 0, with 7 bases in between. Germline V CDR1 and CDR2: SGHTA, FQGTGA. CDR3 protein: CASSLTGLSTDTQYF. CDR3 coding DNA: TGTGCCAGCAGCTTAACAGGGCTGAGCACAGATACGCAGTATTTT.

This clonotype was observed at least ten times. The rearrangement links TRBV5-1 to TRBJ1-5; no firm D call. This CDR3 has 15 residues. The V end lost 0 bases, the J end lost 4 bases, and 11 bases lay between the germline ends. Germline CDR1 and CDR2: SGHRS and YFSETQ. The CDR3 sequence: CASSLDGSSNQPQHF. The CDR3 DNA sequence: TGCGCCAGCAGCTTGGACGGCAGCTCAAATCAGCCCCAGCATTTT.

This chain uses TRBV7-2 with TRBJ1-4; possible D gene TRBD1, 6 bases. Germline V gives CDR1 SGHTA, CDR2 FQGNSA. V dropped 5 bases and J dropped 7 bases, with 14 bases sitting between them. The CDR3 is made up of 14 amino acids. The CDR3 reads CASSTGTRAEKLFF. For the CDR3, the DNA is TGTGCCAGCAGCACAGGGACCCGGGCTGAAAAACTGTTTTTT.

This clonotype has more than one count but fewer than ten. The chain has TRBV7-2 and TRBJ1-2; 8 positions match TRBD1. This CDR3 is 17 amino acids long. Germline values: CDR1 SGHTA, CDR2 FQGNSA. With V trimmed by 1 base and J by 7 bases, 14 bases remained unmatched. This CDR3 is CASSLVLPGQVSGGYTF. The CDR3 nucleotides read TGTGCCAGCAGCTTAGTACTTCCGGGACAGGTTAGCGGTGGCTACACCTTC.

Only a few counts were recorded for this clonotype. The chain combines TRBV12-3 or TRBV12-4 with TRBJ2-3; D is unclear. Between the trimmed V and J ends, which lost 3 bases and 2 bases, there was a span of 9 bases. The CDR3 consists of 14 residues. CDR3 in amino acids: CASSFGPFTDTQYF. The DNA for the CDR3 is TGTGCCAGCAGTTTTGGACCATTCACAGATACGCAGTATTTT.

This rearrangement joins TRBV7-2 to TRBJ2-1; the D is unclear. The CDR3 consists of 12 residues. V lost 6 bases to trimming and J lost 6 bases, with 9 bases between them. The germline gives CDR1 SGHTA, CDR2 FQGNSA. The CDR3 loop is CASRRIANEQFF. The CDR3 region has the DNA TGTGCCAGCAGGAGAATAGCCAATGAGCAGTTCTTC.

The sample holds a few counts of this clonotype. V usage is TRBV6-6 and J usage is TRBJ1-2; D remains unclear. The V gene lost 6 bases and the J gene lost 4 bases, with 21 bases spanning the gap. The CDR3 is 16 amino acids. Germline-derived CDR1 and CDR2 are MNHNY and SVGAGI (reference sequence). The CDR3 region has the DNA TGTGCCAGCAGACACGGGGAGGGCTGGCTAGGCTATGGCTACACCTTC. It codes for CASRHGEGWLGYGYTF.

This clonotype was counted between two and nine times. The chain carries TRBV11-2 and TRBJ2-7, with a possible D match to TRBD1 (6 bases). The CDR3 loop spans 13 amino acids. CDR1 is SGHAT, CDR2 FQNNGV, per germline. V was shortened by 0 bases and J by 6 bases, with 9 bases between the two germline ends. The CDR3 region has the DNA TGTGCCAGCAGCTTAGATCAGGGGTTCGAGCAGTACTTC. Its protein is CASSLDQGFEQYF.

Only a few counts were recorded for this clonotype. The rearrangement joins TRBV27 to TRBJ2-2; 8 nucleotides align to TRBD2. V gave up 2 bases and J gave up 1 base; unmatched junction bases: 3. This CDR3 has 16 residues. Germline V gene lookup returns CDR1 MNHEY and CDR2 SMNVEV (reference sequence). CDR3 residues: CASSLGAGGNTGELFF. CDR3 bases: TGTGCCAGCAGTTTAGGTGCGGGGGGGAACACCGGGGAGCTGTTTTTT.